The 18 T cell receptor beta chains below were found in one sample sequenced in a study of cytomegalovirus exposure and HLA in healthy donors. TCRdb keeps only in-frame clones here, not all; method: immunoSEQ multiplex PCR. Of 110,000 or so clones in the sample, over 75% were seen once. Sequenced material: PBMCs. These receptors were collected from a woman aged 25 to 45 in good health and CMV-seronegative.

This rearrangement joins TRBV5-4 to TRBJ2-1; TRBD2 matches at 9 bases. Per the germline V gene, CDR1 is SGHNT and CDR2 is YYREEE (reference sequence). The CDR3 contains 18 residues. The trim removed 0 bases at V and 7 bases at J, leaving 14 bases unmatched. The CDR3 here is CASSLGRSGGHHINEQFF. In DNA form, the CDR3 reads TGTGCCAGCAGCTTGGGGCGTAGCGGGGGCCATCACATAAATGAGCAGTTCTTC.

V gene TRBV12-5 combines with J gene TRBJ1-1; the D is unclear. V lost 2 bases and J 1 base, leaving 11 bases between the germline ends. The CDR3 spans 15 residues. Germline V gives CDR1 LGHNT, CDR2 FRNRAP. CDR3 in amino acids: CASGLIMQANTEAFF. The CDR3 coding sequence is TGTGCTAGTGGTTTGATCATGCAGGCGAACACTGAAGCTTTCTTT.

This chain uses TRBV19 with TRBJ1-2, with 10 nucleotides matching TRBD1. Germline V gene sequence: CDR1 LNHDA, CDR2 SQIVND (reference sequence). CDR3 length: 15 residues. V lost 5 bases and J lost 8; bases outside the gene matches: 11. CDR3 in amino acids: CASSFMGQGLFGYTF. CDR3 nucleotides: TGTGCCAGTAGTTTTATGGGACAGGGGCTATTCGGCTACACCTTC.

The CDR3 sequence: CASSPPTGEFYGYTF. The DNA of the CDR3 is TGTGCCAGCTCACCACCGACAGGGGAGTTCTATGGCTACACCTTC. This rearrangement joins TRBV18 to TRBJ1-2, with 8 bases that match TRBD1. V lost 0 bases to trimming and J lost 4 bases; unmatched junction nucleotides: 4. CDR1 and CDR2 from the germline V gene are KGHSH and LQKENI. The CDR3 has 15 amino acids.

The rearrangement links TRBV9 to TRBJ1-6, with 7 bases that match TRBD1. Germline V CDR1 and CDR2: SGDLS, YYNGEE. The CDR3 runs to 15 residues. With V trimmed by 3 bases and J by 7 bases, 7 bases remained unmatched. CDR3 in DNA: TGTGCCAGCAGCGGCCGGACAGGTGGAAATTCACCCCTCCACTTT. It is translated as CASSGRTGGNSPLHF.

The chain carries TRBV5-1 and TRBJ1-2, with TRBD1 matching over 7 bases. In germline, CDR1 is SGHRS, CDR2 YFSETQ. The CDR3 is made up of 14 amino acids. The V and J ends lost 1 base and 5 bases, in that order; junction bases with no gene match: 5. This CDR3 is CASSLIAGGYGYTF. As DNA, the CDR3 is TGCGCCAGCAGCTTGATAGCAGGGGGTTATGGCTACACCTTC.

This clone appeared once. The J gene is TRBJ2-7, the V gene TRBV5-6; TRBD1 matches at 9 bases. Germline CDR1 and CDR2: SGHDT and YYEEEE. The CDR3 covers 14 residues. V shed 3 bases, J shed 7 bases, and the junction held 8 bases outside the gene matches. The CDR3, as DNA: TGTGCCAGCAGCTGGGGACAGGGATCGGGAGAGCAGTACTTC. This sequence encodes CASSWGQGSGEQYF.

The chain uses TRBV18 and TRBJ1-1; 7 bases are a match to TRBD1. Trimming cost V 5 bases and J 4 bases; bases outside gene matches: 4. This CDR3 has 13 amino acids. Germline CDR1 is KGHSH and CDR2 is LQKENI. The chain's CDR3 is CASSLPGGTEAFF. The CDR3 bases are TGTGCCAGCTCATTACCAGGGGGCACTGAAGCTTTCTTT.

The rearrangement links TRBV7-9 to TRBJ1-2; D gene uncertain. This CDR3 contains 13 residues. Germline CDR1 and CDR2: SEHNR and FQNEAQ (reference sequence). Trimming removed 2 bases from V and 7 bases from J, with 11 bases in between. The CDR3 loop reads CASSLSQRVGYTF. Here the CDR3 DNA reads TGTGCCAGCAGCTTATCTCAGAGGGTTGGCTACACCTTC.

The chain employs TRBV11-2 and TRBJ2-7, with TRBD2 matching 8 bases. Per germline, CDR1 SGHAT and CDR2 FQNNGV. V trimming: 0 bases; J trimming: 4 bases; junction bases outside the gene matches: 2. The CDR3 contains 14 residues. As DNA, the CDR3 is TGTGCCAGCAGCTTAGACGGGGGGGGTTACGAGCAGTACTTC. It is translated as CASSLDGGGYEQYF.

J is TRBJ2-3 and V is TRBV9; 12 bases are shared with TRBD2. The germline gives CDR1 SGDLS, CDR2 YYNGEE. J lost 2 bases, V lost 3 bases, and 4 bases had no gene match. This CDR3 contains 16 residues. The CDR3 loop is CASSGRLAGDTDTQYF. In DNA, the CDR3 is TGTGCCAGCAGCGGACGACTAGCGGGGGACACAGATACGCAGTATTTT.

J is TRBJ2-2 and V is TRBV30, with D perhaps TRBD2 (5 bases). This CDR3 contains 15 residues. V was shortened by 3 bases and J by 4 bases, with 15 bases between the two germline ends. Per germline, CDR1 GTSNPN and CDR2 SVGIG (reference sequence). Written as DNA, the CDR3 is TGTGCCTGGAGACTATCGGGGTCGGGCACCGGGGAGCTGTTTTTT. Amino acids: CAWRLSGSGTGELFF.

This clone was seen more than once but under ten times. V usage is TRBV18 and J usage is TRBJ2-7; tentative D call: TRBD2 (5 bases). CDR3 length: 12 amino acids. V lost 10 bases, J lost 2 bases, and 12 bases lay in between. Looked up from germline, CDR1 is KGHSH and CDR2 is LQKENI. CDR3 sequence reads: CATGEFPYEQYF. The DNA for the CDR3 is TGTGCCACCGGGGAGTTTCCCTACGAGCAGTACTTC. Full variable domain (outside the CDR3, taken from reference TRBV18 and TRBJ2-7): NAGVMQNPRHLVRRRGQEARLRCSPMKGHSHVYWYRQLPEEGLKFMVYLQKENIIDESGMPKERFSAEFPKEGPSILRIQQVVRGDSAAYFCATGEFPYEQYFGPGTRLTVT.

This sequence joins TRBV27 and TRBJ1-1, with D possibly matching TRBD1 (6 bases). The CDR3 is 15 amino acids. The ends were cut back, 3 bases at V and 0 bases at J, with 11 bases in the middle. Per germline, CDR1 MNHEY and CDR2 SMNVEV (reference sequence). This CDR3 reads CASSFAGDLNTEAFF. In DNA, the CDR3 is TGTGCCAGCAGTTTTGCAGGGGACCTGAACACTGAAGCTTTCTTT.

The chain joins TRBV14 to TRBJ2-7; no clear D. The CDR3 covers 13 residues. The germline V gene has CDR1 SGHDN and CDR2 FVKESK. V was cut by 0 bases and J by 5 bases, with 8 bases left in between. This CDR3 is CASSQDFSDEQYF. The DNA for the CDR3 is TGTGCCAGCAGCCAAGATTTTAGTGACGAGCAGTACTTC.

CDR3 loop: CASSSAGPEQYF. In DNA, the CDR3 is TGTGCCAGCAGCTCGGCGGGGCCCGAGCAGTACTTC. The chain joins TRBV5-6 to TRBJ2-7, with a weak D call TRBD2 (6 bases). Germline-derived CDR1 and CDR2 are SGHDT and YYEEEE. CDR3 length equals 12 residues. Trimming stripped 3 bases from V and 6 bases from J, with 10 bases between.

The rearrangement joins TRBV2 to TRBJ2-5, with TRBD2 matching over 7 bases. The CDR3 consists of 14 residues. Germline V gene sequence: CDR1 SNHLY, CDR2 FYNNEI. J was trimmed by 5 bases and V by 4 bases; bases with no gene match: 7. The CDR3: CASSGLLASETQYF. CDR3 nucleotides: TGTGCCAGCAGTGGCTTACTAGCGTCGGAGACCCAGTACTTC.

The rearrangement joins TRBV6-6 to TRBJ1-4; D unresolved. V was shortened by 6 bases and J by 3 bases, with 11 bases between the two germline ends. The CDR3 consists of 14 residues. Germline CDR1 MNHNY, CDR2 SVGAGI (reference sequence). The CDR3 region is CASRMTPANEKLFF. CDR3 nucleotides: TGTGCCAGCAGGATGACACCTGCTAATGAAAAACTGTTTTTT.